The rows below give T cell receptor beta chains drawn from one sample of a study of blood T cell repertoires in COVID-19. The method was immunoSEQ multiplex PCR; TCRdb's version includes in-frame clones alone and lacks a portion of them. Altogether a few hundred thousand clones are present, approximately 86% being singletons, with the ten largest covering approximately 2.9%. What was sequenced was peripheral blood. Receptors were obtained from a human donor in a cohort sampled during active COVID-19. The conserved cysteine and the conserved F or W are not part of the CDR3 here. The order of the fields is clone size, V gene, D gene, CDR3 protein. The D gene is left open where the match is weak. Only part of the rows carry a size: once, few, many, or a class if the clone is expanded.

size: NA; V: TRBV6-5; D: TRBD2; CDR3: ASSYSLAGGGETQY
size: NA; V: TRBV2; D: NA; CDR3: ASSERGSNQPQH
size: NA; V: TRBV7-9; D: TRBD1; CDR3: ASSPGQGGGAF
size: NA; V: TRBV21-1; D: NA; CDR3: ASISGQSGISSGNTIY
size: NA; V: TRBV30; D: NA; CDR3: AWSVQGHSYNEQF
size: NA; V: TRBV3-1/TRBV3-2; D: TRBD2; CDR3: ASSQLPRTSGGRETQY
size: NA; V: TRBV11-2; D: NA; CDR3: ASSLYLGDSYEQY
size: NA; V: TRBV4-1; D: TRBD2; CDR3: ASSQALAGWETQY
size: NA; V: TRBV18; D: TRBD1; CDR3: ASSQQTGGANTGELF
size: NA; V: TRBV18; D: NA; CDR3: ASSQALAVATNEKLF
size: NA; V: TRBV3-1/TRBV3-2; D: NA; CDR3: ASSRRPREGYGYT
size: NA; V: TRBV18; D: TRBD1; CDR3: ASSPLTTGGTEAF
size: NA; V: TRBV7-2; D: NA; CDR3: ASSLGTGYQETQY
size: NA; V: TRBV6-1; D: NA; CDR3: ASSEPVVTQY
size: NA; V: TRBV6-5; D: NA; CDR3: ASSYLDTQY
size: NA; V: TRBV19; D: TRBD2; CDR3: ASSLGLADYNEQF
size: NA; V: TRBV6-5; D: NA; CDR3: ASSRGGGAYNEQF
size: once; V: TRBV19; D: TRBD1; CDR3: ARLSGTVQETQY
size: NA; V: TRBV6-6; D: NA; CDR3: ASYAGANAFYEQY
size: NA; V: TRBV4-2; D: TRBD2; CDR3: ASSQVRGGSGSAADTQY
size: NA; V: TRBV5-4; D: TRBD2; CDR3: ASSGGSGRSSTDTQY
size: NA; V: TRBV9; D: NA; CDR3: ASSVNGRSTGELF
size: once; V: TRBV11-1; D: NA; CDR3: ASSLDADSYGYT
size: once; V: TRBV30; D: TRBD2; CDR3: ACSGLAGAYTDTQY
size: once; V: TRBV5-8; D: TRBD2; CDR3: ASSPLAGGMSSYNEQF
size: NA; V: TRBV18; D: NA; CDR3: ASSQTTDLTEAF
size: NA; V: TRBV7-8; D: NA; CDR3: ASSLASWAEQF
size: NA; V: TRBV6-6; D: NA; CDR3: ASSWLLAGRGETQY
size: NA; V: TRBV5-6; D: TRBD2; CDR3: ASSLGLAGYNEQF
size: NA; V: TRBV5-1; D: TRBD1; CDR3: ASSLPGTEYEQY
size: NA; V: TRBV11-1; D: NA; CDR3: ASSFSRDSDTQY